A single sample gave rise to the 16 T cell receptor beta chains below, sequenced in a study of cytomegalovirus exposure and HLA in healthy donors. The protocol was immunoSEQ multiplex PCR, while the TCRdb copy is restricted to in-frame clones and leaves out a portion. Of a few hundred thousand clones detected, more than 75% appear once; the ten largest clones hold around 13%. Material for sequencing was PBMCs. All receptors come from a man younger than 35 in good health and CMV-seropositive.

This chain's CDR3 is CASRRGDGEKLFF. The CDR3 DNA reads as TGTGCCAGCCGCAGGGGGGACGGGGAAAAACTGTTTTTT. The V gene is TRBV7-8, the J gene TRBJ1-4; TRBD1 aligns across 7 bases. Germline V gives CDR1 SGHVS, CDR2 FQNEAQ. V shed 8 bases and J 8 bases; nucleotides not matched to a gene: 8. The length of the CDR3 is 13 residues.

The CDR3 loop is CASSLRSGSLAEQYF. CDR3 DNA: TGTGCCAGCAGCTTACGTAGCGGGAGCCTGGCCGAGCAGTACTTC. The V gene is TRBV7-6, the J gene TRBJ2-7; 9 nucleotides line up with TRBD2. V shed 2 bases and J 6 bases; nucleotides not matched to a gene: 8. The length of the CDR3 is 15 residues. Germline CDR1 SGHVS, CDR2 FNYEAQ.

V and J are TRBV7-9 and TRBJ2-7, with TRBD1 matching 7 bases. Per the germline V gene, CDR1 is SEHNR and CDR2 is FQNEAQ (reference sequence). CDR3 length equals 18 residues. With V trimmed by 5 bases and J by 2 bases, 18 bases remained unmatched. CDR3 nucleotides: TGTGCCAGCAGCACCAAACCCGGGACACAGGGGATTACCTACGAGCAGTACTTC. It yields the protein CASSTKPGTQGITYEQYF. Based on the CDR3 plus reference TRBV7-9 and TRBJ2-7, the full variable domain is DTGVSQNPRHKITKRGQNVTFRCDPISEHNRLYWYRQTLGQGPEFLTYFQNEAQLEKSRLLSDRFSAERPKGSFSTLEIQRTEQGDSAMYLCASSTKPGTQGITYEQYFGPGTRLTVT.

The chain has TRBV19 and TRBJ2-7, with D possibly TRBD1 on 6 matching bases. The V gene's germline CDR1 is LNHDA and CDR2 SQIVND (reference sequence). V lost 6 bases and J lost 0, with 12 bases in between. The CDR3 has 14 amino acids. CDR3 bases: TGTGCCAGTAGCACAGGGATTTTCTCCTACGAGCAGTACTTC. Translating gives CASSTGIFSYEQYF.

With regard to this clone: This sample includes further DNA sequences coding for the same CDR3. The V gene is TRBV5-1, the J gene TRBJ2-7, with a possible D match to TRBD1 (5 bases). This CDR3 contains 13 residues. V dropped 4 bases and J dropped 4 bases, with 12 bases sitting between them. Germline CDR1 SGHRS, CDR2 YFSETQ. The CDR3 loop reads CASSGQGAYEQYF. The CDR3 nucleotides read TGCGCCAGCAGCGGGCAGGGTGCGTACGAGCAGTACTTC.

This chain links TRBV27 with TRBJ1-4, with 7 bases fitting TRBD1. J lost 3 bases, V lost 6 bases, and 4 bases had no gene match. This CDR3 contains 14 residues. The V gene's germline CDR1 is MNHEY and CDR2 SMNVEV (reference sequence). Here the CDR3 reads CASRTGFPNEKLFF. DNA for the CDR3: TGTGCCAGCAGGACAGGGTTTCCTAATGAAAAACTGTTTTTT.

The rearrangement uses TRBV4-1 and TRBJ2-3; D call uncertain. Germline V gene data show CDR1 as MGHRA and CDR2 as YSYEKL. The CDR3 loop spans 13 amino acids. V lost 2 bases and J lost 4, with 7 bases in between. The CDR3 DNA reads as TGCGCCAGCAGCCAATGGGCCGCAGATACGCAGTATTTT. The encoded protein is CASSQWAADTQYF.

Comments on this clone: Other nucleotide sequences in the sample specify the same CDR3. The chain is built from TRBV6-5 and TRBJ2-7; perhaps TRBD1 as D (6 bases). The ends were cut back, 4 bases at V and 2 bases at J, with 9 bases in the middle. The germline CDR1 and CDR2 sequences are MNHEY and SVGAGI. This CDR3 spans 13 amino acids. For the CDR3, the DNA is TGTGCCAGCAGTTCCGGACAGACCTACGAGCAGTACTTC. Protein product: CASSSGQTYEQYF.

The chain recombines TRBV30 with TRBJ1-1; D gene ambiguous. The CDR3 length is 12 residues. Trimming cost V 4 bases and J 6 bases, with 12 bases left between them. Germline CDR1 and CDR2: GTSNPN and SVGIG (reference sequence). Here the CDR3 DNA reads TGTGCCTGGAAGGAGGCCGGTTCTGAAGCTTTCTTT. Translating it yields CAWKEAGSEAFF.

This rearrangement joins TRBV2 to TRBJ2-1, with a tentative D call TRBD2 (5 bases). Germline loops: CDR1 SNHLY, CDR2 FYNNEI. V lost 7 bases and J lost 8, with 18 bases in between. CDR3 length: 14 amino acids. Written as DNA, the CDR3 is TGTGCCAGCAAGGTATTAGGAAGCGGCGATGAGCAGTTCTTC. Protein product: CASKVLGSGDEQFF.

The chain carries TRBV4-3 and TRBJ2-7; 8 bases agree with TRBD1. CDR1 and CDR2 (germline): LGHNA, YSLEER. The junction had 6 bases not matched to a gene; V was cut back by 0 bases and J by 5 bases. This CDR3 contains 15 residues. The CDR3 protein is CASSQDRQGPDEQYF. DNA for the CDR3: TGCGCCAGCAGCCAAGATCGACAGGGGCCCGACGAGCAGTACTTC.

This clone was detected only once. This rearrangement joins TRBV5-4 to TRBJ1-2; 7 nucleotides match TRBD1. The junction had 10 bases not matched to a gene; V was cut back by 3 bases and J by 2 bases. The CDR3 runs to 16 residues. Germline V gives CDR1 SGHNT, CDR2 YYREEE (reference sequence). Here the CDR3 DNA reads TGTGCCAGCAGCTCAAATCGACAGGGAGCCAACTATGGCTACACCTTC. Translating gives CASSSNRQGANYGYTF. Full variable domain (missing parts from reference TRBV5-4 and TRBJ1-2): ETGVTQSPTHLIKTRGQQVTLRCSSQSGHNTVSWYQQALGQGPQFIFQYYREEENGRGNFPPRFSGLQFPNYSSELNVNALELDDSALYLCASSSNRQGANYGYTFGSGTRLTVV.

The V gene is TRBV7-6, the J gene TRBJ2-5, with D possibly being TRBD2 (7 bases). The CDR3 is made up of 17 amino acids. Germline V CDR1 and CDR2: SGHVS, FNYEAQ. Trimming pared 4 bases from V and 2 bases from J, leaving 20 bases between. CDR3 protein: CASSSRGGRTLQETQYF. CDR3 DNA: TGTGCCAGCAGCTCCCGCGGGGGCCGTACATTACAAGAGACCCAGTACTTC.

The sample holds one count of this clone. The V and J genes are TRBV21-1 and TRBJ2-3; the table's TRBD2 call for D was not verified on the DNA. TRBV21-1 is classified as a pseudogene. There are 16 residues in the CDR3. CDR3 nucleotides: TGTGCCAGCAGCATCCAGCGGGAGAGGTTCACAGATACGCAGTATTTT. Its translation: CASSIQRERFTDTQYF.

In nucleotides, the CDR3 is TGTGCCAGCAGAAAAGGCAGGGAACCCTACCACGAGCAGTACTTC. As protein: CASRKGREPYHEQYF. This rearrangement joins TRBV11-2 to TRBJ2-7; tentative D call: TRBD1 (5 bases). The CDR3 extends over 15 amino acids. Looked up from germline, CDR1 is SGHAT and CDR2 is FQNNGV. V lost 6 bases to trimming and J lost 5 bases, with 20 bases between them.

In this sample, this clone turned up once. The chain has TRBV29-1 and TRBJ2-2; D is possibly TRBD1 or TRBD2 (5 bases each). V lost 7 bases and J 6 bases, leaving 15 bases between the germline ends. This CDR3 comprises 13 residues. Germline CDR1 is SQVTM and CDR2 is ANQGSEA. CDR3: CSAGPGPSGELFF. The CDR3 region has the DNA TGCAGCGCAGGGCCGGGGCCCTCCGGGGAGCTGTTTTTT.